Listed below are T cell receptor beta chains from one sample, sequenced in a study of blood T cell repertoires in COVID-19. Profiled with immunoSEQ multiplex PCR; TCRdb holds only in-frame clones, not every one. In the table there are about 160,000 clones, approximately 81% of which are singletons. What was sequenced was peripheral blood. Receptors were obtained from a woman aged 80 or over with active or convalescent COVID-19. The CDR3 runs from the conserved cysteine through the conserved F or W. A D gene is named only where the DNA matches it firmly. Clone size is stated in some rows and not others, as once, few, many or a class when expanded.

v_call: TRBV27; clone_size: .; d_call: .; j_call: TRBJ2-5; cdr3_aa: CASSLPGQPQETQYF; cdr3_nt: TGTGCCAGCAGTTTACCTGGACAGCCTCAAGAGACCCAGTACTTC
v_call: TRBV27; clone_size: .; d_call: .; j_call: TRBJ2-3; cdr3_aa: CASSLKYTDTQYF; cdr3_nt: TGTGCCAGCAGTTTAAAATATACAGATACGCAGTATTTT
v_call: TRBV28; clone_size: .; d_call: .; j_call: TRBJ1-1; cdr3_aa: CASSRPRSAEAFF; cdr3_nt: TGTGCCAGCAGTAGGCCCAGGTCGGCTGAAGCTTTCTTT
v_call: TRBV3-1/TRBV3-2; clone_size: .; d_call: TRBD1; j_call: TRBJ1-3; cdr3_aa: CASSHEQGRGNTIYF; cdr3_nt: TGTGCCAGCAGCCATGAACAGGGGCGGGGAAACACCATATATTTT
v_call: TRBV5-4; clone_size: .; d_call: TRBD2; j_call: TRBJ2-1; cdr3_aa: CASSSRASGSRGSSYNEQFF; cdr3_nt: TGTGCCAGCAGCTCGAGGGCTAGCGGGAGTAGGGGGAGCTCCTACAATGAGCAGTTCTTC
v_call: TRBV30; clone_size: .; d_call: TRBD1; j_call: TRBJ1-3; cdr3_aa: CAWSVLGTGGNTIYF; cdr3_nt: TGTGCCTGGAGTGTACTTGGGACAGGGGGAAACACCATATATTTT
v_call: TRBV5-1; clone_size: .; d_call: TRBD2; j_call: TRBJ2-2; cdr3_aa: CASSLLAGGPGAGELFF; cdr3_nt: TGCGCCAGCAGCCTCTTAGCGGGAGGGCCAGGTGCCGGGGAGCTGTTTTTT
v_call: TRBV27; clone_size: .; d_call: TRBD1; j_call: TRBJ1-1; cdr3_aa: CASSRRQGGANTEAFF; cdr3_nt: TGTGCCAGCAGTCGCCGACAGGGGGGGGCGAACACTGAAGCTTTCTTT
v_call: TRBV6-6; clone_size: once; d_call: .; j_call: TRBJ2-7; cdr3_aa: CASKGAGPPSRGEQYF; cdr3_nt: TGTGCCAGCAAGGGGGCGGGACCTCCCTCTCGGGGCGAGCAGTACTTC
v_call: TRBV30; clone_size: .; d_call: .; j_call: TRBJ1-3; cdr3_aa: CAWSPGTWHTIYF; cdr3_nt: TGTGCCTGGTCTCCAGGGACATGGCACACCATATATTTT
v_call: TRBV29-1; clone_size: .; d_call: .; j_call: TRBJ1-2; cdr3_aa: CSVEVPGYGYTF; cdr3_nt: TGCAGCGTTGAGGTCCCCGGGTATGGCTACACCTTC
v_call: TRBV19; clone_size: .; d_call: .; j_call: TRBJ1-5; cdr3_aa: CASSPTGSNQPQHF; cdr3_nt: TGTGCCAGTAGCCCGACGGGTAGCAATCAGCCCCAGCATTTT
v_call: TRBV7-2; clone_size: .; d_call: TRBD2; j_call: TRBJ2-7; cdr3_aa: CASSLEGTSGRFEQYF; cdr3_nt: TGTGCCAGCAGCTTAGAGGGGACTAGCGGGAGGTTTGAGCAGTACTTC
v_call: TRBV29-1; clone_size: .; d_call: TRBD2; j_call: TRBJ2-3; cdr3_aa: CSVGSGSSDTQYF; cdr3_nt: TGCAGCGTTGGGAGCGGGAGCTCAGATACGCAGTATTTT
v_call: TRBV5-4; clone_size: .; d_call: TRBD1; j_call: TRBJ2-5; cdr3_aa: CASSPGQGETQYF; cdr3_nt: TGTGCCAGCAGCCCTGGACAGGGGGAGACCCAGTACTTC
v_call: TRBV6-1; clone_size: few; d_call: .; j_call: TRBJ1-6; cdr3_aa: CASSEEAGLLNSPLHF; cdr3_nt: TGTGCCAGCAGTGAAGAGGCGGGACTGTTAAATTCACCCCTCCACTTT
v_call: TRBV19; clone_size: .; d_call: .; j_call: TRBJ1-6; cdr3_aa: CASSSRALPGSPLHF; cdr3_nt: TGTGCCAGTAGTAGCAGGGCGCTGCCAGGTTCACCCCTCCACTTT
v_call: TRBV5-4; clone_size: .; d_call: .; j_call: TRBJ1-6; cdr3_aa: CASSRQYSYNSPLHF; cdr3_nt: TGTGCCAGCAGCCGACAGTACTCCTATAATTCACCCCTCCACTTT
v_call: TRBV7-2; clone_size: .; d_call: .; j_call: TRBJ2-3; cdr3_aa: CASRSRQTPSTDTQYF; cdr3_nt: TGTGCCAGCAGGTCCAGACAGACTCCAAGCACAGATACGCAGTATTTT
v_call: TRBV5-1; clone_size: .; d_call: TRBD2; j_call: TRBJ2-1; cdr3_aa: CASSPGLAWNEQFF; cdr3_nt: TGCGCCAGCAGCCCCGGACTAGCGTGGAATGAGCAGTTCTTC
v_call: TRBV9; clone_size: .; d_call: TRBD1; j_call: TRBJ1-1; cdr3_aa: CASSVGQGGTEAFF; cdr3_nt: TGTGCCAGCAGCGTGGGACAGGGAGGGACTGAAGCTTTCTTT
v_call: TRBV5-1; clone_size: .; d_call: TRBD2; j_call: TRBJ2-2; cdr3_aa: CASSPQLASTNTGELFF; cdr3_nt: TGCGCCAGCAGCCCCCAACTAGCGTCTACGAACACCGGGGAGCTGTTTTTT
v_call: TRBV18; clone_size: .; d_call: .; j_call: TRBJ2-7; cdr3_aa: CASQGLSSYEQYF; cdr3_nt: TGTGCCAGCCAGGGCCTATCATCCTACGAGCAGTACTTC
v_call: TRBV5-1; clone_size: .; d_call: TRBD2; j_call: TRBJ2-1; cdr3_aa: CASSLPSLAGGGVDEQFF; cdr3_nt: TGCGCCAGCAGCTTGCCTTCCCTAGCGGGAGGTGGGGTCGATGAGCAGTTCTTC
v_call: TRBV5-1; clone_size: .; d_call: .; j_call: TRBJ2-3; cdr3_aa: CASSSPLKQVADTQYF; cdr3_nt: TGCGCCAGCAGCTCCCCACTCAAGCAGGTGGCAGATACGCAGTATTTT
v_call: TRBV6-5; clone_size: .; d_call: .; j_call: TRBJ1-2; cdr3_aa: CATRVTGTYGYTF; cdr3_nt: TGTGCCACGCGGGTTACAGGGACCTATGGCTACACCTTC
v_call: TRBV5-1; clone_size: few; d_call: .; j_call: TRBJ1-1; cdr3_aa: CASSQQGTDLNTEAFF; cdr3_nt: TGCGCCAGCAGCCAGCAGGGCACGGACCTCAACACTGAAGCTTTCTTT
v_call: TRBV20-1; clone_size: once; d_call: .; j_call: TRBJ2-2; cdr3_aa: CSARSTGELFF; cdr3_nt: TGCAGTGCTCGCAGCACCGGGGAGCTGTTTTTT
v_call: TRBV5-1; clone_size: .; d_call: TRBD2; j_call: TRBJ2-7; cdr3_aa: CASTRDYQEGEQYF; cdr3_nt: TGCGCCAGCACCCGGGACTACCAAGAAGGCGAGCAGTACTTC
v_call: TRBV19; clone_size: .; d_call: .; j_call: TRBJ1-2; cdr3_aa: CASSIESVYGYTF; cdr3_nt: TGTGCCAGTAGTATAGAGTCGGTCTATGGCTACACCTTC
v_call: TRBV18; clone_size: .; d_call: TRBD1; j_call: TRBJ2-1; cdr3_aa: CASEGQGDFNEQFF; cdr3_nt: TGTGCCAGCGAGGGACAGGGGGATTTCAATGAGCAGTTCTTC
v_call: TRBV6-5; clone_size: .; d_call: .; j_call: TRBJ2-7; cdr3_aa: CASSYQRTGRDEQYF; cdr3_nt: TGTGCCAGCAGTTACCAGAGGACAGGGAGGGACGAGCAGTACTTC
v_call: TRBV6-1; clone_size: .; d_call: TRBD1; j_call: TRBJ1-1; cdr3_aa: CASSEAGTGVSAFF; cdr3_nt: TGTGCCAGCAGTGAAGCAGGAACAGGGGTATCAGCTTTCTTT
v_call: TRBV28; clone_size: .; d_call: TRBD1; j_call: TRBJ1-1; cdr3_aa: CASSPGQGPDGTEAFF; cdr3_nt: TGTGCCAGCAGCCCTGGACAGGGGCCCGACGGCACTGAAGCTTTCTTT
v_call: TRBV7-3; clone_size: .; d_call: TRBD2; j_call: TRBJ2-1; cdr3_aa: CASSSQAGEFNEQFF; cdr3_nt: TGTGCCAGCAGCTCCCAGGCGGGAGAGTTCAATGAGCAGTTCTTC
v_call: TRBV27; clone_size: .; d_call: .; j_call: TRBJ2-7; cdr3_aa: CASSLSGASYEQYF; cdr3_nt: TGTGCCAGCAGTTTGTCGGGAGCCTCCTACGAGCAGTACTTC
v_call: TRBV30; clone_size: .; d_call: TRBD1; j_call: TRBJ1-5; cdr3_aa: CAWATGGGLSNQPQHF; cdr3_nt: TGTGCCTGGGCTACAGGGGGAGGCTTAAGCAATCAGCCCCAGCATTTT